Listed below are T cell receptor beta chains from one sample, sequenced in a study of T cell repertoires in cytomegalovirus infection. One entry per CDR3 protein results from TCRdb running MiXCR on the reads. The sample consists of around 450,000 distinct CDR3 sequences, around 32% of them appearing once. The source material was PBMCs. The receptors stem from a human donor in good health (CMV status not recorded). Some clones in this sample may be carry-over from other donors' samples. CDR3s include the opening cysteine and the closing phenylalanine or tryptophan. A D gene is named only where the DNA matches it firmly. Size values are once, few and many counts, or a class for expanded clones, and some rows have none.

TGTGCCAGCAGCTCCGGGAGCTCGGATACGCAGTATTTT CASSSGSSDTQYF - TRBJ2-3 - TRBV7-9
TGTGCCACCCGCTCCGGGACTAGCTTCGATGAGCAGTTCTTC CATRSGTSFDEQFF TRBD2 TRBJ2-1 - TRBV2
TGTGCCAGCAGTTTTTGGGAGGAGAAACAAGAGACCCAGTACTTC CASSFWEEKQETQYF - TRBJ2-5 - TRBV12-3/TRBV12-4
TGCAGTGCTAGAACCGGGACTAGCTACGAGCAGTACTTC CSARTGTSYEQYF TRBD2 TRBJ2-7 - TRBV20-1
TGTGCCAGCAGTTACCGGCGGCAGGGATCCACCGGGGAGCTGTTTTTT CASSYRRQGSTGELFF - TRBJ2-2 few TRBV6-2/TRBV6-3
TGTGCCAGCAACATAAGAGGGTTGGTTGGCTACACCTTC CASNIRGLVGYTF - TRBJ1-2 - TRBV5-6
TGTGCCAGCAGTCTAACGGACAGGATTAGTTCACCCCTCCACTTT CASSLTDRISSPLHF TRBD1 TRBJ1-6 - TRBV6-1
TGTGCCAGCAGCTACCCCGGGACAGGCATCTCTGGGGCCAACGTCCTGACTTTC CASSYPGTGISGANVLTF TRBD1 TRBJ2-6 few TRBV7-9
TGTGCCAGTAGCCTTAGACAGGGCGAAAACATTCAGTACTTC CASSLRQGENIQYF TRBD1 TRBJ2-4 few TRBV19
TGTGCCAGCAGCCACCCCACAGGGGGCGGTGGCTACACCTTC CASSHPTGGGGYTF TRBD1 TRBJ1-2 - TRBV5-4
TGTGCCAGCAGTCTATTCACAGGTAACAATCAGCCCCAGCATTTT CASSLFTGNNQPQHF - TRBJ1-5 few TRBV12-3/TRBV12-4
TGTTCCAGCAGTCGACAGGGGCCAGGGGTTCAGTACTTC CSSSRQGPGVQYF TRBD1 TRBJ2-4 - TRBV6-5
TGTGCCAGCAGTTACTTCGGCACGCATCAGCCCCAGCATTTT CASSYFGTHQPQHF - TRBJ1-5 - TRBV6-2/TRBV6-3
TGCGCCAGCAGCCAAGGGGATAGCAATCAGCCCCAGCATTTT CASSQGDSNQPQHF - TRBJ1-5 few TRBV4-1
TGTGCCAGCAGTTACAGGGCGGATGGGGAGCAGTACTTC CASSYRADGEQYF - TRBJ2-7 - TRBV6-5
TGTGCCAGCCTCCCTGGGACAGGGGGAATGAACACTGAAGCTTTCTTT CASLPGTGGMNTEAFF TRBD1 TRBJ1-1 few TRBV9
TGTGCCAGCAGCGCCCGACAGGGGGCTAATGAAAAACTGTTTTTT CASSARQGANEKLFF TRBD1 TRBJ1-4 few TRBV7-6
TGTGCCAGCAGTTACTCGAACAGGGGAGCTGAAGCTTTCTTT CASSYSNRGAEAFF TRBD1 TRBJ1-1 - TRBV6-6
TGTGCCAGCAGCTCTAGGGGGCGACGAGAGACCCAGTACTTC CASSSRGRRETQYF TRBD1 TRBJ2-5 many TRBV7-2
TGTGCCACCAGTGACTGGGCGAACCCGACGAGCCAAGAGACCCAGTACTTC CATSDWANPTSQETQYF - TRBJ2-5 - TRBV24-1
TGTGCCAGCAGCCCGCGACAGGGTCTGTACGAGCAGTACTTC CASSPRQGLYEQYF TRBD1 TRBJ2-7 many TRBV7-9
TGCGCCAGCAGCCAAAATGCTCCCGATACGCATTATTTT CASSQNAPDTHYF - TRBJ2-3 once TRBV4-1
TGCAGTGCTAGAGTCGGGGGGGCGAGTAACAATCAGCCCCAGCATTTT CSARVGGASNNQPQHF - TRBJ1-5 - TRBV20-1
TGCGCCAGCAGCCGGCCGATCGGGACAGGGCCCACTGAAGCTTTCTTT CASSRPIGTGPTEAFF TRBD1 TRBJ1-1 many TRBV4-3
TGTGCCAGCAGCTCCGGCGGGGAATCCCCCTACGAGCAGTACTTC CASSSGGESPYEQYF - TRBJ2-7 - TRBV7-2
TGTGCCAGCAGCTTATTGGCGGGCAAGAGCTCCTACGAGCAGTACTTC CASSLLAGKSSYEQYF - TRBJ2-7 - TRBV7-9
TGTGCCAGCAGTTACGGGGACAGGGGGCTCGAAAAACTGTTTTTT CASSYGDRGLEKLFF TRBD1 TRBJ1-4 few TRBV6-5
TGTGCCAGCAGTGAAGGTTACGACCAAGAGACCCAGTACTTC CASSEGYDQETQYF - TRBJ2-5 once TRBV2
TGTGCCAGCCGGCCCGATACGCAGTATTTT CASRPDTQYF - TRBJ2-3 - TRBV12-3/TRBV12-4